One sample yielded the 32 T cell receptor beta chains listed below, sequenced in a study of blood T cell repertoires in COVID-19. Libraries were prepared by immunoSEQ multiplex PCR; TCRdb keeps only in-frame clonotypes and omits some of them. The data hold about 14,000 clones, with approximately 73% observed a single time. What was sequenced was peripheral blood. These receptors were obtained from a boy between 2 and 10 years old with active or convalescent COVID-19.

The CDR3 DNA follows: TGTGCCAGCAGCGCAAGGGACAGGGTTATCACTGAAGCTTTCTTT. This encodes CASSARDRVITEAFF. The gene calls are TRBV9 and TRBJ1-1, with TRBD1 identical over 9 bases. Germline V gene sequence: CDR1 SGDLS, CDR2 YYNGEE. The CDR3 contains 15 residues. J was trimmed by 4 bases and V by 3 bases; bases with no gene match: 7.

The CDR3 reads CASSRQGLAKNIQYF. DNA of the CDR3: TGTGCCAGCAGTAGACAGGGTCTCGCCAAAAACATTCAGTACTTC. The J gene is TRBJ2-4, the V gene TRBV2; 7 positions match TRBD1. Per germline, CDR1 SNHLY and CDR2 FYNNEI. The CDR3 runs 15 residues. Unmatched junction bases numbered 5, after V lost 5 bases and J lost 1 base.

This chain connects TRBV30 to TRBJ2-7; D call uncertain. Trimming removed 0 bases from V and 4 bases from J, with 10 bases in between. The CDR3 sequence is 13 residues long. In germline, CDR1 is GTSNPN, CDR2 SVGIG (reference sequence). The CDR3 reads CAWSVPGRYEQYF. The CDR3 DNA is TGTGCCTGGAGTGTCCCCGGTAGATACGAGCAGTACTTC.

This chain joins TRBV9 and TRBJ2-7; D is perhaps TRBD2 (6 bases). Germline V gene lookup returns CDR1 SGDLS and CDR2 YYNGEE. This CDR3 spans 14 amino acids. With 4 bases removed from V and 9 bases from J, the gap between germline ends came to 20 bases. The CDR3 nucleotides read TGTGCCAGCAGCCCCGGTGGGCGGGGAAATTTGCAGTACTTC. It encodes CASSPGGRGNLQYF.

V is TRBV7-2 and J is TRBJ2-2; 8 nucleotides agree with TRBD1. V lost 6 bases and J lost 5; bases outside the gene matches: 8. The CDR3 runs to 15 residues. The germline gives CDR1 SGHTA, CDR2 FQGNSA. The CDR3 DNA reads TGTGCCAGCAGTCGGTCAGGGGGCGGAACCGGGGAGCTGTTTTTT. Translation gives CASSRSGGGTGELFF.

A few counts support this clone. The chain recombines TRBV6-6 with TRBJ2-7; 10 nucleotides line up with TRBD2. Germline values: CDR1 MNHNY, CDR2 SVGAGI (reference sequence). There are 15 residues in the CDR3. Trimming removed 4 bases from V and 2 bases from J; junction bases left unmatched: 5. The CDR3 bases are TGTGCCAGCAGTTTCGAGCGGGAGGGACCCTACGAGCAGTACTTC. This encodes CASSFEREGPYEQYF.

The V gene is TRBV6-6, the J gene TRBJ1-2, with TRBD1 matching 8 bases. There are 14 residues in the CDR3. The V and J ends lost 6 bases and 4 bases, in that order; junction bases with no gene match: 7. Germline CDR1 is MNHNY and CDR2 is SVGAGI (reference sequence). CDR3 sequence reads: CASRETGAGYGYTF. CDR3 nucleotides: TGTGCCAGCAGAGAGACAGGGGCTGGCTATGGCTACACCTTC.

The chain combines TRBV28 with TRBJ1-5, with D perhaps TRBD1 (6 bases). The CDR3 sequence is 16 residues long. Trimming pared 6 bases from V and 0 bases from J, leaving 15 bases between. From germline, CDR1 is MDHEN and CDR2 SYDVKM. CDR3 sequence reads: CASSLTTGYSNQPQHF. The CDR3, as DNA: TGTGCCAGCAGCCTAACCACAGGGTATAGCAATCAGCCCCAGCATTTT.

The chain couples TRBV19 to TRBJ1-1, with a possible D match to TRBD1 (6 bases). Deletions cut 4 bases from V and 5 bases from J, with 17 bases between. This CDR3 contains 15 residues. CDR1 is LNHDA and CDR2 is SQIVND in the germline V gene (reference sequence). In nucleotides, the CDR3 is TGTGCCAGTAGTACCACAGGGACGAGGGCTACTGAAGCTTTCTTT. As protein: CASSTTGTRATEAFF.

This clone was seen a handful of times. V and J are TRBV7-3 and TRBJ1-2; TRBD1 might be the D (6 bases). The CDR3 spans 13 residues. The V end lost 2 bases, the J end lost 4 bases, and 8 bases lay between the germline ends. Germline CDR1 reads SGHTA; CDR2 reads FQGTGA. The CDR3 loop reads CASSLQGRYGYTF. The CDR3 nucleotides read TGTGCCAGCAGCTTACAGGGGCGCTATGGCTACACCTTC.

Worth noting for this clone: The sample contains more than one DNA sequence encoding this CDR3. The chain couples TRBV20-1 to TRBJ2-1; TRBD1 might be the D (5 bases). The germline gives CDR1 DFQATT, CDR2 SNEGSKA (reference sequence). The CDR3 has 10 amino acids. Between the trimmed V and J ends, which lost 6 bases and 7 bases, there was a span of 7 bases. CDR3 loop: CSAQGNEQFF. DNA of the CDR3: TGCAGTGCGCAGGGAAATGAGCAGTTCTTC.

The gene calls are TRBV10-3 and TRBJ1-1; TRBD1 matches 7 bases. After removal of 5 bases from V and 2 bases from J, the junction contained 5 bases not matched to a gene. The CDR3 extends over 14 amino acids. Germline V CDR1 and CDR2: ENHRY, SYGVKD. Here the CDR3 reads CAISRQGFNTEAFF. The CDR3 DNA reads as TGTGCCATCAGTCGACAGGGTTTTAACACTGAAGCTTTCTTT.

The V gene is TRBV5-1, the J gene TRBJ1-2, with TRBD1 matching over 9 bases. Unmatched junction bases numbered 7, after V lost 0 bases and J lost 7 bases. The CDR3 runs 15 residues. Germline V gene data show CDR1 as SGHRS and CDR2 as YFSETQ. The CDR3 loop is CASSLVYEGQGGYTF. CDR3 DNA: TGCGCCAGCAGCTTGGTTTATGAGGGACAGGGTGGCTACACCTTC. Variable domain in full (rest from reference TRBV5-1 and TRBJ1-2): KAGVTQTPRYLIKTRGQQVTLSCSPISGHRSVSWYQQTPGQGLQFLFEYFSETQRNKGNFPGRFSGRQFSNSRSEMNVSTLELGDSALYLCASSLVYEGQGGYTFGSGTRLTVV.

The chain uses TRBV6-2 or TRBV6-3 and TRBJ2-2; 7 bases match TRBD1. Germline CDR1 is MNHEY and CDR2 is SVGEGT. The CDR3 is 15 residues long. Trimming at V came to 1 base and at J to 3 bases, leaving 2 bases not matched to a gene. The CDR3 here is CASSYLQGDTGELFF. The CDR3 coding sequence is TGTGCCAGCAGTTACTTGCAGGGGGACACCGGGGAGCTGTTTTTT.

This clone was detected only a few times. The chain couples TRBV7-9 to TRBJ2-2; a weak D match, TRBD2 (5 bases). Germline CDR1 is SEHNR and CDR2 is FQNEAQ (reference sequence). The CDR3 has 15 amino acids. Trimming left V 2 bases short and J 6 bases short, with 13 bases between. The DNA for the CDR3 is TGTGCCAGCAGCTTAACTAGTGTCCCTCCCGGGGAGCTGTTTTTT. Protein sequence: CASSLTSVPPGELFF.

There are a few counts of this clone. The J gene is TRBJ2-7, the V gene TRBV27, with 10 positions matching TRBD2. CDR3 length: 14 amino acids. Germline values: CDR1 MNHEY, CDR2 SMNVEV (reference sequence). Trimming cost V 3 bases and J 4 bases; bases outside gene matches: 3. CDR3 sequence reads: CASSFSGLAYEQYF. The CDR3 coding sequence is TGTGCCAGCAGTTTTTCGGGACTAGCGTACGAGCAGTACTTC.

The count of this clone is one. This rearrangement joins TRBV30 to TRBJ2-6, with D possibly matching TRBD1 (5 bases). Germline V gene data show CDR1 as GTSNPN and CDR2 as SVGIG (reference sequence). CDR3 length: 16 amino acids. The V end lost 1 base, the J end lost 2 bases, and 12 bases lay between the germline ends. The CDR3 DNA reads TGTGCCTGGAGTGCCCCCTCAGGGCCTGGGGCCAACGTCCTGACTTTC. Protein product: CAWSAPSGPGANVLTF. The full variable domain, its missing parts supplied by reference TRBV30 and TRBJ2-6, is SQTIHQWPATLVQPVGSPLSLECTVEGTSNPNLYWYRQAAGRGLQLLFYSVGIGQISSEVPQNLSASRPQDRQFILSSKKLLLSDSGFYLCAWSAPSGPGANVLTFGAGSRLTVL.

This clone was counted only a few times. The chain links TRBV27 to TRBJ2-2, with unresolved D. This CDR3 is 14 amino acids long. V shed 6 bases and J shed 0 bases, with 8 bases lying between them. Germline V gene sequence: CDR1 MNHEY, CDR2 SMNVEV (reference sequence). The CDR3 is CASRTAANTGELFF. CDR3 in DNA: TGTGCCAGCAGGACCGCGGCGAACACCGGGGAGCTGTTTTTT.

The V gene is TRBV2, the J gene TRBJ2-5; 9 nucleotides align to TRBD2. This CDR3 contains 20 residues. J was trimmed by 0 bases and V by 5 bases; bases with no gene match: 19. CDR1 and CDR2 from the germline V gene are SNHLY and FYNNEI. CDR3 protein: CASSQTMRGRAFRYQETQYF. The CDR3 DNA is TGTGCCAGCAGTCAAACGATGCGCGGGAGGGCCTTCAGGTACCAAGAGACCCAGTACTTC.

By share, this clone ranks as medium-sized. This chain connects TRBV7-2 to TRBJ2-1; D uncertain. Deletions cut 4 bases from V and 7 bases from J, with 17 bases between. The CDR3 extends over 15 amino acids. Germline assignment: CDR1 SGHTA and CDR2 FQGNSA. CDR3 loop: CASSSRGPIRNEQFF. The CDR3 DNA is TGTGCCAGCAGCTCCCGCGGTCCGATCAGAAATGAGCAGTTCTTC.

The J gene is TRBJ2-3, the V gene TRBV7-2; 9 bases fit TRBD1. The CDR3 loop spans 16 amino acids. Trimming took 1 base from V and 3 from J; bases not matched to a gene: 5. CDR1 is SGHTA, CDR2 FQGNSA, per germline. The CDR3 is CASSLERTGATDTQYF. The DNA of the CDR3 is TGTGCCAGCAGCTTAGAGCGGACAGGGGCAACAGATACGCAGTATTTT. Full variable domain (missing parts from reference TRBV7-2 and TRBJ2-3): GAGVSQSPSNKVTEKGKDVELRCDPISGHTALYWYRQSLGQGLEFLIYFQGNSAPDKSGLPSDRFSAERTGGSVSTLTIQRTQQEDSAVYLCASSLERTGATDTQYFGPGTRLTVL.

The rearrangement joins TRBV9 to TRBJ1-6; D ambiguous. The CDR3 spans 17 residues. CDR1 and CDR2 from the germline V gene are SGDLS and YYNGEE. The V end lost 0 bases, the J end lost 2 bases, and 12 bases lay between the germline ends. The CDR3 DNA reads TGTGCCAGCAGCGTAGGGTCGATGAGCCCCTATAATTCACCCCTCCACTTT. Its protein is CASSVGSMSPYNSPLHF.

The chain is built from TRBV6-2 or TRBV6-3 and TRBJ2-1; TRBD1 matches 7 bases. The CDR3 covers 15 residues. The trim removed 6 bases at V and 8 bases at J, leaving 13 bases unmatched. The germline V gene encodes CDR1 MNHEY and CDR2 SVGEGT. CDR3 loop: CASSRGQARPHEQFF. In DNA, the CDR3 is TGTGCCAGCAGCCGAGGACAGGCCCGTCCCCATGAGCAGTTCTTC.

CDR3 nucleotides: TGTGCCTGGCTGAGAAACTATGGCTACACCTTC. Amino acids: CAWLRNYGYTF. The chain is built from TRBV30 and TRBJ1-2; D call uncertain. Germline V gene data show CDR1 as GTSNPN and CDR2 as SVGIG (reference sequence). CDR3 length: 11 amino acids. Trimming took off 5 bases at V and 2 bases at J, with 6 bases between the two ends.

This clone was detected only once. The rearrangement links TRBV4-1 to TRBJ2-7; TRBD2 aligns across 7 bases. The V gene's germline CDR1 is MGHRA and CDR2 YSYEKL. The CDR3 consists of 15 residues. V lost 0 bases and J lost 4; bases outside the gene matches: 6. The CDR3 DNA sequence: TGCGCCAGCAGCCAAGATCGACTAGCTGTGTACGAGCAGTACTTC. It translates to CASSQDRLAVYEQYF.

The table lists this clone with a few counts. This chain links TRBV14 with TRBJ1-1; no clear D gene. With 4 bases removed from V and 4 bases from J, the gap between germline ends came to 13 bases. CDR3 size: 14 residues. Germline CDR1 reads SGHDN; CDR2 reads FVKESK. The CDR3 loop is CASSRPPPGTEAFF. The DNA of the CDR3 is TGTGCCAGCAGCCGCCCCCCCCCGGGCACTGAAGCTTTCTTT.

The V and J genes are TRBV25-1 and TRBJ2-2; TRBD1 matches 7 bases. The J segment lost 5 bases and the V segment lost 1 base, leaving 4 bases of the junction unmatched. Germline assignment: CDR1 MGHDK and CDR2 SYGVNS. The CDR3 covers 15 residues. CDR3 loop: CASSELGQKTGELFF. CDR3 sequence (DNA): TGTGCCAGCAGTGAATTGGGACAGAAAACCGGGGAGCTGTTTTTT.

This chain connects TRBV10-3 to TRBJ2-3; TRBD1 matches 9 bases. V trimming: 2 bases; J trimming: 5 bases; junction bases outside the gene matches: 8. Per germline, CDR1 ENHRY and CDR2 SYGVKD. The CDR3 is 16 residues long. In DNA form, the CDR3 reads TGTGCCATCAGTGAGCGGGGCAACAGGGGGCTAGATACGCAGTATTTT. Protein product: CAISERGNRGLDTQYF.

This clone was detected only a few times. The chain joins TRBV15 to TRBJ1-1; no clear D gene. The CDR3 is 15 residues long. The V gene's germline CDR1 is LNHNV and CDR2 YYDKDF (reference sequence). The ends were cut back, 0 bases at V and 0 bases at J, with 8 bases in the middle. This chain's CDR3 is CATSRDPRVNTEAFF. In DNA, the CDR3 is TGTGCCACCAGCAGAGATCCGAGGGTGAACACTGAAGCTTTCTTT.

This clone has just one count. V gene TRBV6-5 combines with J gene TRBJ1-2, with 8 bases identical to TRBD1. CDR3 length equals 15 residues. Germline trimming cut 0 bases from V and 4 bases from J; bases unmatched to any gene: 4. CDR1 and CDR2 from the germline V gene are MNHEY and SVGAGI. CDR3 region: CASSYSSGTGYGYTF. CDR3 DNA sequence: TGTGCCAGCAGTTACTCGTCCGGGACAGGCTATGGCTACACCTTC.

V and J are TRBV10-1 and TRBJ1-2; TRBD1 matches 12 bases. Germline CDR1 reads WNHNN; CDR2 reads SYGVQD (reference sequence). The CDR3 is 15 residues long. The ends lost 6 bases at V and 8 bases at J; junction bases unmatched: 10. The CDR3 bases are TGCGCCAGCAGCAAACCGGGACAGGGGGCGCGGGGCTACACCTTC. Protein sequence: CASSKPGQGARGYTF.

The V gene is TRBV6-6, the J gene TRBJ1-5; 7 nucleotides match TRBD1. Unmatched junction bases numbered 4, after V lost 5 bases and J lost 0 bases. From germline, CDR1 is MNHNY and CDR2 SVGAGI (reference sequence). The CDR3 has 15 amino acids. The CDR3 protein is CASSGGQLSNQPQHF. The CDR3 nucleotides are TGTGCCAGCAGTGGGGGACAGCTTAGCAATCAGCCCCAGCATTTT.